The 15 T cell receptor beta chains in this list originate from one sample, sequenced in a study of blood T cell repertoires in COVID-19. Method: immunoSEQ multiplex PCR; TCRdb's copy keeps in-frame clones and lacks some. The data show about 190,000 clones, about four fifths seen once. Sequencing used PBMCs or T cells enriched from blood (not recorded which). The source of these receptors is a woman in her twenties or thirties who had recovered from COVID-19.

This chain links TRBV6-6 with TRBJ1-6, with a possible D match to TRBD1 (6 bases). This CDR3 has 16 amino acids. The germline V gene has CDR1 MNHNY and CDR2 SVGAGI (reference sequence). V was clipped by 7 bases and J by 3 bases, with 16 bases between them. The CDR3 loop is CASTDLGQSYNSPLHF. CDR3 coding DNA: TGTGCCAGCACCGACCTTGGACAGAGCTATAATTCACCCCTCCACTTT.

V gene TRBV18 combines with J gene TRBJ1-4, with D hard to call. This CDR3 comprises 14 residues. V lost 8 bases and J 6 bases, leaving 16 bases between the germline ends. Germline V gives CDR1 KGHSH, CDR2 LQKENI. CDR3 DNA: TGTGCCAGCCGAACACTCGACGGGGATGAAAAACTGTTTTTT. Protein sequence: CASRTLDGDEKLFF.

The chain has TRBV11-2 and TRBJ2-5, with a tentative D call TRBD2 (6 bases). CDR1 SGHAT and CDR2 FQNNGV come from the germline V gene. CDR3 length equals 16 residues. Trimming took 0 bases from V and 5 from J, leaving 16 bases between them. The CDR3: CASSLDLTGVGETQYF. DNA of the CDR3: TGTGCCAGCAGCTTAGATCTCACGGGAGTTGGGGAGACCCAGTACTTC.

The chain employs TRBV18 and TRBJ1-5, with D possibly being TRBD1 (6 bases). V lost 3 bases and J 2 bases, leaving 8 bases between the germline ends. From germline, CDR1 is KGHSH and CDR2 LQKENI. The CDR3 loop spans 14 amino acids. The chain's CDR3 is CASSPSGGNQPQHF. The DNA of the CDR3 is TGTGCCAGCTCACCCTCAGGGGGCAATCAGCCCCAGCATTTT.

The chain joins TRBV13 to TRBJ2-7; 10 bases align to TRBD1. The CDR3 sequence is 19 residues long. The V and J ends lost 5 bases and 5 bases, in that order; junction bases with no gene match: 21. Germline V gene lookup returns CDR1 PRHDT and CDR2 FYEKMQ (reference sequence). CDR3 sequence reads: CASSPRGTGVVRAGDEQYF. In nucleotides, the CDR3 is TGTGCCAGCAGCCCCCGGGGGACAGGGGTTGTGAGGGCCGGGGACGAGCAGTACTTC.

This sequence joins TRBV5-1 and TRBJ2-6; 12 bases are shared with TRBD1. V shed 4 bases, J shed 1 base, and the junction held 6 bases outside the gene matches. The CDR3 sequence is 18 residues long. Germline CDR1 is SGHRS and CDR2 is YFSETQ. The CDR3 bases are TGCGCCAGCAGCCCTGGGGACAGGGGGCCATCTGGGGCCAACGTCCTGACTTTC. Its translation: CASSPGDRGPSGANVLTF.

This clone was found many times. J is TRBJ2-5 and V is TRBV15; 8 bases match TRBD2. The CDR3 runs to 14 residues. Germline CDR1 reads LNHNV; CDR2 reads YYDKDF (reference sequence). V shed 6 bases and J 2 bases; nucleotides not matched to a gene: 5. CDR3 protein: CATSISGSQETQYF. The CDR3 DNA is TGTGCCACCAGTATAAGCGGGAGTCAAGAGACCCAGTACTTC.

This chain links TRBV13 with TRBJ2-6, with D possibly TRBD1 on 6 matching bases. The CDR3 loop spans 15 amino acids. Per germline, CDR1 PRHDT and CDR2 FYEKMQ (reference sequence). The ends were cut back, 5 bases at V and 4 bases at J, with 12 bases in the middle. CDR3 DNA sequence: TGTGCCAGCAGCCCCACAGGGTCCGGGGCCAACGTCCTGACTTTC. Its translation is CASSPTGSGANVLTF.

The V and J genes are TRBV9 and TRBJ2-7, with D unresolved. V lost 4 bases and J lost 2, with 13 bases in between. The CDR3 is 14 residues long. Germline V gene data show CDR1 as SGDLS and CDR2 as YYNGEE. In DNA form, the CDR3 reads TGTGCCAGCAGCCCCCACTTGGGCACCTACGAGCAGTACTTC. Its translation: CASSPHLGTYEQYF.

This sequence joins TRBV28 and TRBJ1-2, with 8 bases fitting TRBD1. Germline values: CDR1 MDHEN, CDR2 SYDVKM. Trimming cost V 4 bases and J 4 bases; bases outside gene matches: 5. The CDR3 spans 14 residues. The CDR3: CASSSRDRPYGYTF. The CDR3 nucleotides are TGTGCCAGCAGTTCCCGGGACAGGCCCTATGGCTACACCTTC.

V gene TRBV3-1 (or the pseudogene TRBV3-2) combines with J gene TRBJ2-3; 8 bases align to TRBD2. With V trimmed by 4 bases and J by 1 base, 19 bases remained unmatched. Germline CDR1 LGHDT, CDR2 YNNKEL (reference sequence). There are 20 residues in the CDR3. The DNA of the CDR3 is TGTGCCAGCAGCCGTTCCATAAGAGCGGGAGTAGGCTGGGGCACAGATACGCAGTATTTT. This sequence encodes CASSRSIRAGVGWGTDTQYF.

This clone appeared a few times. This chain uses TRBV6-1 with TRBJ1-6; weak D call: TRBD1 (6 bases). V shed 3 bases and J shed 8 bases, with 8 bases lying between them. Germline assignment: CDR1 MNHNS and CDR2 SASEGT. The CDR3 loop spans 13 amino acids. The CDR3 loop is CASSEDSYSPLHF. CDR3 sequence (DNA): TGTGCCAGCAGTGAGGACAGTTATTCACCCCTCCACTTT.

The chain has TRBV6-5 and TRBJ2-3; D perhaps matches TRBD2 (6 bases). The V end lost 6 bases, the J end lost 6 bases, and 19 bases lay between the germline ends. CDR1 and CDR2 (germline): MNHEY, SVGAGI. The CDR3 loop spans 15 amino acids. For the CDR3, the DNA is TGTGCCAGCAGGGAGGGGTCATTCGGGGCGGATACGCAGTATTTT. Protein product: CASREGSFGADTQYF.

The chain has TRBV29-1 and TRBJ2-7, with no clear D. The V end was cut by 1 base, the J end by 6 bases, with 10 bases between. The CDR3 has 12 amino acids. CDR1 is SQVTM, CDR2 ANQGSEA, per germline. The CDR3 nucleotides read TGCAGCGTTGAAGGGTACCTAGGCGAGCAGTACGTC. It encodes CSVEGYLGEQYV.

The CDR3 loop is CASTPLAVAGGELFF. The CDR3 DNA sequence: TGTGCCAGCACCCCCTTGGCGGTAGCCGGCGGGGAGCTGTTTTTT. The rearrangement joins TRBV6-5 to TRBJ2-2; no clear D gene. The CDR3 runs to 15 residues. Per germline, CDR1 MNHEY and CDR2 SVGAGI. Trimming removed 7 bases from V and 7 bases from J, with 19 bases in between.